This T cell receptor (beta chain) was identified during a study of cytomegalovirus exposure and HLA in healthy donors (dated by TCRdb to 2016 to 2017). As for the study more broadly: An earlier analysis of some 500 of the donors reported approximately 290 Gb of sequence data and roughly 100 million unique TCR beta sequences from about 179 million T cells. In a later genetic analysis, genome-wide SNP genotypes for about 55% of the roughly 700 donors were used, and that subset was treated as a discovery cohort. The aim of the study was to test whether cataloging public T cell receptors could identify signatures of past pathogen exposure. All discovery cohort repertoires had been generated on a single sequencing platform. A few DR-DQ haplotypes were treated as single units for association and clustering because of strong linkage in the cohort. Class I and class II HLA loci were covered by the typing at four-digit resolution. In addition to the first cohort of 650 to 750 subjects, a separate validation cohort of over 90 different subjects was used. The genetic ancestry cluster associated with self-reported Caucasian donors included about four fifths of the 300 to 450 genotyped donors. In a later analysis, previously published TCR beta repertoires from about 640 donors were re-analyzed and high-resolution HLA genotyping was added so that TCR occurrence patterns could be studied. Rather than drawing on any new phenotypic data, the later analysis identified candidate immune exposures from TCR beta sequences and the way those sequences occurred across donors. To decide whether each TCR beta V gene segment behaved as functional or pseudogenic, an earlier analysis of some 600 of the donors relied on high-throughput TCR beta sequencing. The number of donors typed differed by locus, with roughly 629-640 for A, B, C, DRB1 and DQB1, 522 for DQA1, 600 to 610 for DPA1, and 450 to 480 for DPB1. On average, over 200,000 unique TCR beta nucleotide sequences were sequenced per donor among fewer than 500 genotyped donors of the cohort, with 15% to 20% of those sequences being non-productive. To predict cytomegalovirus infection status, the study combined high-throughput TCR immunosequencing, statistical association of individual TCRs with disease status, and machine learning. An early release that covered fewer than 800 HLA-typed donors contained approximately 320 gigabases of sequencing data and tens of millions of unique TCR sequences. The study profiled the T cell repertoires of about 720 subjects by immunosequencing and related them to cytomegalovirus serostatus. Donor age, sex, ethnicity and CMV serostatus were compiled together with the repertoire data. Overall study results and their limits: Specific HLA alleles were associated with 15,000 to 20,000 TCR beta sequences at a false discovery rate of 0.05 in a later analysis. Because HLA typing was unavailable for some donors at each locus, only the typed subset was used in association tests. In both the original and validation cohorts, the classifier was reported to diagnose cytomegalovirus status with high specificity and sensitivity. In an earlier analysis of 587 of the donors, most TCR beta V segments appeared in productive rearrangements about 87% or about 30% of the time, broadly matching IMGT annotations. Because counts were too low, seventeen rarely observed V segments, including chromosome 9 orphons, were left out of the earlier analysis of several hundred of the donors. Correlated functional status among segregating V segments might reflect linkage disequilibrium, but an unknown experimental factor could not be ruled out. A few of the identified cytomegalovirus-associated TCR beta chains were confirmed in vitro to be specific for cytomegalovirus antigens. A further reported finding was that TCR beta sequences accurately predicted the HLA-A and HLA-B alleles for most subjects in the first cohort. A later analysis found that most CMV-associated TCR beta chains appeared HLA-restricted, with HLA associations seemingly driven largely by CMV exposure. According to the authors, the approach could potentially be generalized to other disease states and immunological phenotypes. This cohort had only TCR beta chains sequenced, and the lack of alpha or paired-chain data limited which features could be detected. Sequencing depth was assumed to be roughly uniform across donors in the presence/absence analyses, though that assumption may not hold. A later analysis reported that several top co-occurrence clusters appeared linked to parvovirus B19, influenza, CMV and Epstein-Barr virus. Assigning TCR associations to individual alleles was difficult when HLA alleles, especially DR and DQ, strongly co-occurred. A later genetic analysis associated a missense DCLRE1C variant with V-gene and J-gene trimming of TCR beta chains, and an independent cohort replicated the association. A later analysis found that HLA-associated TCR beta chains were more clonally expanded and had lower generation probabilities than equally common non-associated chains. A later genetic analysis reported fewer N-insertions in productive TCRs among donors in an Asian-associated ancestry cluster than the roughly 640-donor mean. The study listed 164 TCR beta chains as associated with cytomegalovirus. A cluster of highly shared sequence variants was judged likely to be a technical artifact of the sequencing pipeline. The 87-base-pair reads could not distinguish some IMGT-functional V segments, including TRBV6-2 and TRBV6-3, so those segments were excluded. According to a later analysis, TCR association rates differed among HLA loci, with DRB1 alleles showing the most associated TCRs and HLA-C alleles showing the fewest. Most TCR sequences were seen in very few donors, while some public TCRs were found in many individuals. For the cohort, immune exposure information was limited to CMV serostatus.

The CDR3, cysteine through phenylalanine, is 14 amino acids long. Here the CDR3 DNA is all that survives: 42 bases in frame from base 1. From a lookup of the germline V gene, CDR1 and CDR2 are SGDLS and YYNGEE. V was cut back by 3 bases and J by 4 bases, leaving a gap of 10 bases between them. For this clone: No antigen is known for it. No qualities accompany the bases; no much larger clone lies one base away.

The cohort was made up of approximately 670 healthy bone marrow donors. At the time of sampling, all cohort members were nominally healthy, though unrecorded immune exposures were likely present. The donor tested CMV seropositive, placing the donor among the 250 to 300 seropositive members of the cohort. A peripheral blood sample was provided by each donor, and peripheral blood mononuclear cells were used for TCR beta sequencing. The Qiagen DNeasy Blood Extraction Kit was used to extract genomic DNA from the blood cell samples. Libraries were made using the immunoSEQ multiplex PCR assay. For the multiplex PCR, a mixture combining 60 forward primers for TCR Vbeta segments and 13 reverse primers for TCR Jbeta segments was used. Amplification of the CDR3 region of rearranged TCR beta genes was performed with a multiplex PCR assay on genomic DNA. On the Illumina HiSeq System, the amplified TCR beta libraries were sequenced as 87-base-pair reads. In the authors' own workflow: A later analysis counted tens of millions of unique TCR beta chains across the roughly 700 repertoires, and roughly 10 million of these chains were shared by at least two donors. Raw reads were error-corrected and collapsed into unique sequences with a nearest-neighbor algorithm that merged closely related sequences to remove PCR and sequencing errors. CDR3 sequences were aligned to IMGT reference sequences to assign V, D and J gene segments. For a sequence to be retained, a match of at least six nucleotides was required to both a V gene segment and a J gene segment. A rearrangement counted as productive if the CDR3 had no stop codons and remained in frame with V and J, and every other rearrangement counted as non-productive. CDR3 was defined by IMGT convention, running from the second conserved V-encoded cysteine to the conserved J-encoded phenylalanine. In an earlier analysis of around 640 of the donors, sequences lacking an unambiguous match to a single V gene segment were excluded. An earlier analysis of fewer than 650 of the donors classified V segments as functional when productive rearrangements were above 56.7% and as segregating when the standard deviation between donors was above 5%. A statistical classification framework was developed to diagnose cytomegalovirus status using the catalog of TCR beta chain sequences. In a later analysis, V and J genes were assigned by comparing TCR nucleotide sequences against IMGT/GENE-DB human TR gene sequences. Using the TCRdist pipeline, a later analysis assigned CDR3 sequences along with most-parsimonious VDJ recombination scenarios. In a later analysis, each TCR beta chain was defined by its CDR3 amino acid sequence together with its V-gene family, and reads lacking a unique V-gene family were excluded. In a later analysis, 550 to 650 highly shared, low-generation-probability nucleotide sequences were removed to address suspected cross-contamination and a sequencing artifact. In a later analysis, a clonal expansion index was calculated for each public chain from normalized within-repertoire ranks of inferred template counts. Generation probabilities in a later analysis came from a VDJ recombination model fitted to out-of-frame rearrangements, and those results were checked against IGoR. In a later analysis, TCR-TCR, TCR-HLA and TCR-CMV co-occurrence was scored with hypergeometric tests, and a repertoire-size bias correction was applied to TCR pairs. In a later analysis, false discovery rates were estimated by permuting HLA or CMV assignments 20 times. In a later analysis, co-occurring TCRs were grouped with DBSCAN, and TCRdist sequence similarity was added when clustering was performed within HLA-allele-positive subsets. Co-occurrence clustering excluded repertoires with fewer than 30,000 or more than 120,000 public chains, plus five with anomalous nucleotide sharing. Here the immuneACCESS table is served through TCRdb, limited to in-frame sequences with V and J called. Missing clones are a known gap in these copies; in checked studies unresolved V genes cover under half, and the rest lacks a known reason. The V and J calls and the clone size are those of that table, but D and trimming were determined from the DNA. The sample profile shows about 150,000 clones; under 75% of them were found once. Approximately 7% of the sample lies in the top ten.

The chain is made from TRBV9 and TRBJ2-2; the D gene assignment is ambiguous. The sample was PBMCs. This TCR was sampled from an older woman in good health and CMV-seropositive. The DNA is TGTGCCAGCAGCGCGACGGGTGGCACCGGGGAGCTGTTTTTT. Translated, it gives CASSATGGTGELFF.